The rows below give T cell receptor beta chains drawn from one sample of a study of spatial heterogeneity in lung cancer. One entry per CDR3 protein results from TCRdb running MiXCR on the 5' RACE reads. The table lists about 15,000 distinct CDR3 sequences, around 8% of them singletons. The specimen comprised PBMCs, sampled at surgery. The receptors shown here come from a female donor with early-stage non-small cell lung cancer. The conserved cysteine and the conserved F or W are not part of the CDR3 here.

j_call,v_call,cdr3_aa
TRBJ2-6,TRBV28,ASKKQSSGANVLT
TRBJ2-2,TRBV7-2,ASSIQGGTGELF
TRBJ1-1,TRBV20-1,SARVTGGRGAF
TRBJ1-3,TRBV4-2,ASSLKRDTGNTVY
TRBJ2-2,TRBV27,ASTQGDGELF
TRBJ2-7,TRBV20-1,SALPGQGAKEQY
TRBJ2-1,TRBV5-5,ASSLVGTSYNEQF
TRBJ1-2,TRBV3-1,ASSQDLRSSGYT
TRBJ1-2,TRBV12-3/TRBV12-4,ASSPGILSGYT
TRBJ2-2,TRBV28,ASSFESSAGRSTGELF
TRBJ1-1,TRBV18,ASSPQGRTNTEAF
TRBJ1-6,TRBV7-2,ASSPGQTYSPLH
TRBJ2-1,TRBV19,ASSIGSINEQF
TRBJ1-1,TRBV4-2,ASSHDDTGVNTEAF
TRBJ2-7,TRBV3-1,ASSQGSPAYEQY
TRBJ2-2,TRBV7-2,ASSPAGRENTGELF